This entry lists 3 T cell receptor beta chains sequenced from one sample in a study of response to subunit inactivated influenza vaccine (dated by TCRdb to 2016 to 2018). To prepare the library, RT-PCR was applied. Sequencing used an Illumina HiSeq 2500. TCRdb reworked the public reads: Q25 trimming with fastp, MiXCR clone assembly, productive beta chains retained. Entries are consolidated by CDR3 protein sequence, retaining the most common genes and DNA. The sample includes approximately 500,000 distinct CDR3 sequences, with approximately 20% observed a single time. The ten biggest clones cover approximately 2.9% of the sample. In addition, the sample was reused for a study of T cells expressing NK-cell markers. In that second paper, the authors write: TCR beta cDNA libraries were prepared using 5'RACE template switching, which introduced a universal primer site and unique molecular identifiers.

This sample comprised CD4+ T cells sorted from PBMCs, obtained 11 to 12 days after vaccination. These receptors were collected from a man in his forties or fifties who received an inactivated influenza vaccine. Donor details come from another sample of the same person, matched by shared clones.

V and J are TRBV6-5 and TRBJ2-3, with 10 bases lining up with TRBD2. Germline CDR1 and CDR2: MNHEY and SVGAGI. The CDR3 covers 16 residues. V was clipped by 0 bases and J by 6 bases; unmatched bases: 6. The CDR3: CASSYSGTSVSDTQYF. DNA of the CDR3: TGTGCCAGCAGTTACTCCGGGACTAGCGTCTCTGATACGCAGTATTTT.

This clonotype was counted a few times. The J gene is TRBJ2-3, the V gene TRBV7-9, with D possibly matching TRBD2 (5 bases). The CDR3 is 16 amino acids. Trimming took 7 bases from V and 1 from J, leaving 18 bases between them. Germline V CDR1 and CDR2: SEHNR, FQNEAQ (reference sequence). CDR3 in amino acids: CASILGWRAGTDTQYF. CDR3 sequence (DNA): TGTGCCAGCATCCTTGGATGGAGAGCGGGCACAGATACGCAGTATTTT.

This rearrangement joins TRBV4-3 to TRBJ2-5; D may match TRBD1 or TRBD2 (5 bases each). The CDR3 sequence is 16 residues long. Trimming pared 2 bases from V and 3 bases from J, leaving 16 bases between. CDR1 and CDR2 from the germline V gene are LGHNA and YSLEER. CDR3 protein: CASSQFYPGREETQYF. CDR3 nucleotides: TGCGCCAGCAGCCAATTTTACCCGGGGCGAGAAGAGACCCAGTACTTC.